Below, 18 T cell receptor beta chains from the same sample are listed, as sequenced in a study of shared clonotypes between healthy human individuals. Using immunoSEQ multiplex PCR, the repertoire was profiled, and TCRdb retains in-frame clones only, with some absent. The sample includes approximately 2,200,000 clones, 85% to 95% seen only once; the top ten take 1.5% to 2%. Naive CD8 cells lacked CD45RO and underwent positive selection for CCR7, leaving out terminally differentiated effector memory CD45RA+ cells. The sequenced sample consisted of naive CD8+ T cells from PBMCs. Receptors were obtained from a man between 18 and 29 years old in good health. Some clones in this sample may be carry-over from other donors' samples.

This sequence joins TRBV5-6 and TRBJ2-1, with a tentative D call TRBD2 (6 bases). The germline V and J ends were trimmed by 5 bases and 8 bases, with 23 bases remaining between them. This CDR3 has 16 amino acids. Germline CDR1 is SGHDT and CDR2 is YYEEEE. The CDR3 loop reads CASSIETGTLGYEQFF. CDR3 DNA: TGTGCCAGCAGTATCGAGACCGGGACTCTAGGCTATGAGCAGTTCTTC.

This chain links TRBV15 with TRBJ1-1; TRBD1 is a possible D gene (6 bases). CDR1 is LNHNV and CDR2 is YYDKDF in the germline V gene (reference sequence). V was trimmed by 5 bases and J by 0 bases, leaving 13 bases between them. The CDR3 runs to 15 residues. CDR3 in amino acids: CATSVTQGVNTEAFF. The CDR3 DNA sequence: TGTGCCACCAGCGTCACACAGGGAGTGAACACTGAAGCTTTCTTT.

About this clone itself: The sample carries other DNA sequences with the same CDR3. The CDR3 is CASRTGYNEQFF. CDR3 coding DNA: TGTGCCAGCCGTACTGGCTACAATGAGCAGTTCTTC. The chain recombines TRBV19 with TRBJ2-1; D is unclear. Germline lookup yields CDR1 LNHDA and CDR2 SQIVND (reference sequence). Trimming left V 9 bases short and J 3 bases short, with 9 bases between. CDR3 size: 12 residues. Variable domain in full (rest from reference TRBV19 and TRBJ2-1): DGGITQSPKYLFRKEGQNVTLSCEQNLNHDAMYWYRQDPGQGLRLIYYSQIVNDFQKGDIAEGYSVSREKKESFPLTVTSAQKNPTAFYLCASRTGYNEQFFGPGTRLTVL.

This clone was detected once. This chain uses TRBV10-3 with TRBJ2-1; no reliable D call. CDR1 ENHRY and CDR2 SYGVKD come from the germline V gene. V was pared by 0 bases and J by 7 bases, with 10 bases between. This CDR3 contains 14 residues. The CDR3 protein is CAISESEFPNEQFF. The DNA for the CDR3 is TGTGCCATCAGTGAGTCTGAATTTCCTAATGAGCAGTTCTTC.

The table lists this clone with a count of one. The chain employs TRBV7-6 and TRBJ2-7; 13 nucleotides agree with TRBD2. CDR3 length: 15 residues. V shed 5 bases and J 3 bases; nucleotides not matched to a gene: 4. Germline CDR1 and CDR2: SGHVS and FNYEAQ. The CDR3 DNA follows: TGTGCCAGCAGCACCGGGACTAGCGGGATCTACGAGCAGTACTTC. Its protein is CASSTGTSGIYEQYF.

This sequence joins TRBV9 and TRBJ2-6; unclear D gene. V lost 2 bases to trimming and J lost 3 bases, with 12 bases between them. The CDR3 is made up of 16 amino acids. Germline CDR1 and CDR2: SGDLS and YYNGEE. The CDR3, as DNA: TGTGCCAGCAGCGTCGCCGCCGTCGGTGGGGCCAACGTCCTGACTTTC. It translates to CASSVAAVGGANVLTF. Full variable domain (remainder filled in from reference TRBV9 and TRBJ2-6): DSGVTQTPKHLITATGQRVTLRCSPRSGDLSVYWYQQSLDQGLQFLIQYYNGEERAKGNILERFSAQQFPDLHSELNLSSLELGDSALYFCASSVAAVGGANVLTFGAGSRLTVL.

The chain employs TRBV7-9 and TRBJ2-7, with D possibly TRBD1 on 5 matching bases. Germline V gene sequence: CDR1 SEHNR, CDR2 FQNEAQ (reference sequence). With 1 base removed from V and 0 bases from J, the gap between germline ends came to 10 bases. The CDR3 is 15 amino acids. The CDR3 DNA sequence: TGTGCCAGCAGCTTAGTACAGGAGCTCTCCTACGAGCAGTACTTC. As protein: CASSLVQELSYEQYF.

This clone was counted once. The CDR3 DNA reads TGTGCCAGCAGCGTGACTAGCGGGACAGACTACGAGCAGTACTTC. It yields the protein CASSVTSGTDYEQYF. The V gene is TRBV9, the J gene TRBJ2-7; 11 bases are shared with TRBD2. The CDR3 loop spans 15 amino acids. Trimming took 2 bases from V and 3 from J; bases not matched to a gene: 4. CDR1 is SGDLS, CDR2 YYNGEE, per germline.

J is TRBJ1-2 and V is TRBV7-9; 9 nucleotides match TRBD1. The germline CDR1 and CDR2 sequences are SEHNR and FQNEAQ (reference sequence). V was clipped by 3 bases and J by 8 bases; unmatched bases: 16. This CDR3 region has 17 residues. The chain's CDR3 is CASSFRRDRDRASGYTF. The CDR3, as DNA: TGTGCCAGCAGCTTTAGACGAGATCGGGACAGGGCGAGCGGCTACACCTTC. Variable domain in full (rest from reference TRBV7-9 and TRBJ1-2): DTGVSQNPRHKITKRGQNVTFRCDPISEHNRLYWYRQTLGQGPEFLTYFQNEAQLEKSRLLSDRFSAERPKGSFSTLEIQRTEQGDSAMYLCASSFRRDRDRASGYTFGSGTRLTVV.

The V and J genes are TRBV28 and TRBJ1-2, with D maybe TRBD1 (6 bases). V was clipped by 5 bases and J by 3 bases, with 19 bases between them. Looked up from germline, CDR1 is MDHEN and CDR2 is SYDVKM. The length of the CDR3 is 16 residues. This CDR3 is CASSPYRGTSYYGYTF. CDR3 DNA sequence: TGTGCCAGCAGTCCCTACCGAGGGACATCGTACTATGGCTACACCTTC.

The genes are TRBV10-3 and TRBJ2-3, with 9 bases matching TRBD1. Germline trimming cut 6 bases from V and 4 bases from J; bases unmatched to any gene: 11. The germline V gene encodes CDR1 ENHRY and CDR2 SYGVKD. The CDR3 spans 16 residues. The CDR3 nucleotides are TGTGCCATCAGCCCGGCTCCGACAGGGGGATCAGATACGCAGTATTTT. Residues: CAISPAPTGGSDTQYF.

The chain carries TRBV4-3 and TRBJ2-1, with D maybe TRBD2 (6 bases). Per the germline V gene, CDR1 is LGHNA and CDR2 is YSLEER. V was cut by 3 bases and J by 5 bases, with 14 bases left in between. This CDR3 region has 15 residues. CDR3 sequence (DNA): TGCGCCAGCAGCCAGATTTTAGCGGAGGACAATGAGCAGTTCTTC. This gives the protein CASSQILAEDNEQFF.

The chain recombines TRBV27 with TRBJ2-1; no clear D. CDR1 is MNHEY and CDR2 is SMNVEV in the germline V gene (reference sequence). Trimming stripped 5 bases from V and 1 base from J, with 12 bases between. This CDR3 comprises 15 residues. CDR3 in amino acids: CASSDNLRSYNEQFF. The CDR3 coding sequence is TGTGCCAGCAGTGATAATTTAAGGTCCTACAATGAGCAGTTCTTC.

This sequence joins TRBV7-9 and TRBJ2-1; 7 nucleotides align to TRBD2. The CDR3 totals 17 residues. The trim removed 0 bases at V and 4 bases at J, leaving 9 bases unmatched. The germline gives CDR1 SEHNR, CDR2 FQNEAQ (reference sequence). CDR3 nucleotide sequence: TGTGCCAGCAGCTTAGCGGCTCGGACTAGGCAATACAATGAGCAGTTCTTC. This sequence encodes CASSLAARTRQYNEQFF.

The J gene is TRBJ2-7, the V gene TRBV6-1; 8 bases are a match to TRBD1. Germline CDR1 reads MNHNS; CDR2 reads SASEGT. The CDR3 has 14 residues. The junction had 7 bases not matched to a gene; V was cut back by 3 bases and J by 6 bases. The CDR3 region has the DNA TGTGCCAGCAGTGACCAGGACAGGGTCCGCGAGCAGTACTTC. This translates into CASSDQDRVREQYF.

V and J are TRBV13 and TRBJ1-2; 9 bases are a match to TRBD1. CDR1 PRHDT and CDR2 FYEKMQ come from the germline V gene (reference sequence). The CDR3 covers 15 residues. The junction had 6 bases not matched to a gene; V was cut back by 6 bases and J by 1 base. The CDR3 spells CASRIQGANNYGYTF. CDR3 nucleotide sequence: TGTGCCAGCAGAATACAGGGGGCGAATAACTATGGCTACACCTTC.

The chain uses TRBV2 and TRBJ2-1; 7 bases match TRBD2. V lost 8 bases and J lost 6; bases outside the gene matches: 10. The CDR3 has 14 residues. Per the germline V gene, CDR1 is SNHLY and CDR2 is FYNNEI. CDR3 DNA sequence: TGTGCCAGCCTGAGGGCGGGAGCATCCAATGAGCAGTTCTTC. Translation: CASLRAGASNEQFF. The whole variable domain, remainder taken from reference TRBV2 and TRBJ2-1, is EPEVTQTPSHQVTQMGQEVILRCVPISNHLYFYWYRQILGQKVEFLVSFYNNEISEKSEIFDDQFSVERPDGSNFTLKIRSTKLEDSAMYFCASLRAGASNEQFFGPGTRLTVL.

The chain uses TRBV5-4 and TRBJ2-5; the match to TRBD1 covers 8 bases. This CDR3 region has 17 residues. The V gene's germline CDR1 is SGHNT and CDR2 YYREEE (reference sequence). Trimming removed 1 base from V and 5 bases from J; junction bases left unmatched: 13. In DNA, the CDR3 is TGTGCCAGCAGCTTGTTATCCGGGACAGGACAACTTGAGACCCAGTACTTC. It translates to CASSLLSGTGQLETQYF.